The 19 T cell receptor beta chains in this list originate from one sample, sequenced in a study of T cell repertoires in cytomegalovirus infection. From the reads, TCRdb called clonotypes with MiXCR, one entry per CDR3 protein. This table holds more than 140,000 distinct CDR3 sequences, roughly 6.5% found once. The sample consisted of PBMCs. All receptors come from a human donor in good health (CMV status not recorded). Some clones in this sample may be carry-over from other donors' samples.

This chain uses TRBV24-1 with TRBJ2-2; D gene uncertain. Germline CDR1 and CDR2: KGHDR and SFDVKD. V was clipped by 0 bases and J by 9 bases, with 1 base between them. The CDR3 sequence is 11 residues long. CDR3 region: CATSDLRELFF. The CDR3, as DNA: TGTGCCACCAGTGATTTGCGGGAGCTGTTTTTT.

This clonotype was counted a few times. The V gene is TRBV19, the J gene TRBJ1-4; D is perhaps TRBD1 (5 bases). Germline assignment: CDR1 LNHDA and CDR2 SQIVND (reference sequence). The CDR3 has 17 residues. Trimming cost V 3 bases and J 3 bases, with 17 bases left between them. The chain's CDR3 is CASSMVLRGTANEKLFF. CDR3 bases: TGTGCCAGTAGTATGGTTTTACGGGGGACGGCTAATGAAAAACTGTTTTTT.

This chain joins TRBV4-2 and TRBJ1-4; D is undetermined. The germline gives CDR1 LGHNA, CDR2 YNFKEQ. The CDR3 loop spans 14 amino acids. Between the trimmed V and J ends, which lost 3 bases and 5 bases, there was a span of 10 bases. In DNA form, the CDR3 reads TGTGCCAGCAGCCAGGCAGCCCGAAATGAAAAACTGTTTTTT. Its translation: CASSQAARNEKLFF.

This clonotype was counted a few times. The chain is built from TRBV20-1 and TRBJ1-3; D gene unclear. From germline, CDR1 is DFQATT and CDR2 SNEGSKA (reference sequence). Trimming shortened V by 0 bases and J by 0 bases, and 12 bases separated the two germline ends. The CDR3 has 16 amino acids. CDR3 residues: CSARDLEFNSGNTIYF. The CDR3 DNA is TGCAGTGCTAGAGATCTAGAGTTTAACTCTGGAAACACCATATATTTT.

This clonotype was found a few times. This chain links TRBV14 with TRBJ2-1; D is undetermined. The CDR3 runs to 15 residues. CDR1 and CDR2 from the germline V gene are SGHDN and FVKESK. With 0 bases removed from V and 4 bases from J, the gap between germline ends came to 10 bases. The CDR3: CASSQEWQAYNEQFF. In nucleotides, the CDR3 is TGTGCCAGCAGCCAAGAATGGCAGGCATACAATGAGCAGTTCTTC.

This clonotype was counted ten times or more. The V call is TRBV19, the J call TRBJ1-1; 8 positions match TRBD1. This CDR3 has 14 residues. V lost 7 bases to trimming and J lost 0 bases; unmatched junction nucleotides: 4. Germline CDR1 reads LNHDA; CDR2 reads SQIVND (reference sequence). This CDR3 reads CASKEDRVNTEAFF. CDR3 sequence (DNA): TGTGCCAGTAAGGAGGACAGGGTGAACACTGAAGCTTTCTTT.

This clonotype was observed at least ten times. The chain employs TRBV10-3 and TRBJ1-2; 11 bases map to TRBD1. The ends lost 6 bases at V and 7 bases at J; junction bases unmatched: 7. CDR3 length: 14 residues. Germline CDR1 is ENHRY and CDR2 is SYGVKD. The CDR3 sequence: CAIRMDRGLSGYTF. The CDR3 DNA reads as TGTGCCATCAGGATGGACAGGGGGCTTTCTGGCTACACCTTC.

This clonotype occurred many times. This chain links TRBV7-2 with TRBJ1-6; 7 bases align to TRBD1. This CDR3 has 16 residues. From germline, CDR1 is SGHTA and CDR2 FQGNSA. V was pared by 5 bases and J by 11 bases, with 15 bases of the junction left unmatched. The CDR3: CASSPRNRQGRAPLHF. The CDR3 nucleotides read TGTGCCAGCAGCCCGAGAAACCGACAGGGTCGGGCACCCCTCCACTTT.

The chain joins TRBV20-1 to TRBJ2-3; D perhaps matches TRBD2 (6 bases). Germline V gene sequence: CDR1 DFQATT, CDR2 SNEGSKA (reference sequence). Deletions cut 0 bases from V and 7 bases from J, with 17 bases between. The CDR3 has 15 residues. The CDR3 nucleotides are TGCAGTGCTAGAGACCACAGGCCCGCGGGAAATACGCAGTATTTT. Amino acids: CSARDHRPAGNTQYF.

This clonotype was seen only a few times. This sequence joins TRBV20-1 and TRBJ1-4, with D uncertain. The CDR3 is made up of 12 amino acids. Trimming left V 5 bases short and J 12 bases short, with 16 bases between. CDR1 and CDR2 from the germline V gene are DFQATT and SNEGSKA (reference sequence). In DNA, the CDR3 is TGCAGTGCTCTGGCGGGCTCCCGGGAACTGTTTTTT. Translating it yields CSALAGSRELFF.

This clonotype has a handful of counts. J is TRBJ2-3 and V is TRBV10-3; D unresolved. This CDR3 spans 18 amino acids. CDR1 ENHRY and CDR2 SYGVKD come from the germline V gene. Trimming took 5 bases from V and 0 from J, leaving 21 bases between them. In DNA, the CDR3 is TGTGCCATCAGTTTATCCCCGAAGGAGAGAGCTAGCACAGATACGCAGTATTTT. Its protein is CAISLSPKERASTDTQYF.

This rearrangement joins TRBV4-1 to TRBJ2-1, with D perhaps given as TRBD1 or TRBD2 (5 bases each). The CDR3 consists of 15 residues. Germline CDR1 reads MGHRA; CDR2 reads YSYEKL. Trimming pared 3 bases from V and 5 bases from J, leaving 14 bases between. Here the CDR3 reads CASSHPGRRNNEQFF. The DNA for the CDR3 is TGCGCCAGCAGCCACCCGGGACGAAGAAACAATGAGCAGTTCTTC.

This clonotype was detected ten times or more. The rearrangement uses TRBV7-6 and TRBJ2-2; D remains unclear. Deletions cut 8 bases from V and 2 bases from J, with 12 bases between. The CDR3 has 14 amino acids. Germline assignment: CDR1 SGHVS and CDR2 FNYEAQ. The CDR3 here is CASRQETNTGELFF. CDR3 in DNA: TGTGCCAGCCGGCAGGAGACCAACACCGGGGAGCTGTTTTTT. Full variable domain (remainder filled in from reference TRBV7-6 and TRBJ2-2): GAGVSQSPRYKVTKRGQDVALRCDPISGHVSLYWYRQALGQGPEFLTYFNYEAQQDKSGLPNDRFSAERPEGSISTLTIQRTEQRDSAMYRCASRQETNTGELFFGEGSRLTVL.

This clonotype was recorded at least ten times. The chain carries TRBV7-2 and TRBJ2-7, with a tentative D call TRBD2 (5 bases). This CDR3 contains 15 residues. Trimming removed 0 bases at V and 3 bases at J, with 12 bases between. Germline CDR1 is SGHTA and CDR2 is FQGNSA. CDR3 nucleotides: TGTGCCAGCAGCTTAGCCCCGGAGGTTGGCTACGAGCAGTACTTC. It codes for CASSLAPEVGYEQYF.

This clonotype was seen many times. V is TRBV7-8 and J is TRBJ2-4; TRBD2 matches 7 bases. Trimming at V came to 5 bases and at J to 10 bases, leaving 8 bases not matched to a gene. Germline V CDR1 and CDR2: SGHVS, FQNEAQ. The CDR3 sequence is 13 residues long. The CDR3 loop is CASSPQRGEIQYF. CDR3 DNA: TGTGCCAGCAGCCCTCAGCGGGGTGAGATTCAGTACTTC. Using reference TRBV7-8 and TRBJ2-4 for the parts outside the CDR3, the full variable domain is GAGVSQSPRYKVAKRGQDVALRCDPISGHVSLFWYQQALGQGPEFLTYFQNEAQLDKSGLPSDRFFAERPEGSVSTLKIQRTQQEDSAVYLCASSPQRGEIQYFGAGTRLSVL.

This clonotype was counted at least ten times. The genes are TRBV14 and TRBJ2-1; the D gene is possibly TRBD2 (7 bases). The germline CDR1 and CDR2 sequences are SGHDN and FVKESK. This CDR3 is 15 amino acids long. V was cut by 4 bases and J by 10 bases, with 20 bases left in between. Written as DNA, the CDR3 is TGTGCCAGCAGCCTAGGGTTGGGGGGGCACGAAGAGCAGTTCTTC. Translation: CASSLGLGGHEEQFF.

Many counts were recorded for this clonotype. The chain uses TRBV7-2 and TRBJ2-3, with 8 bases fitting TRBD1. Germline V lookup: CDR1 SGHTA, CDR2 FQGNSA. The CDR3 loop spans 15 amino acids. J lost 3 bases, V lost 5 bases, and 7 bases had no gene match. CDR3 nucleotides: TGTGCCAGCAGCCCCCGGACAGGGAGGACAGATACGCAGTATTTT. Its protein product is CASSPRTGRTDTQYF.

This clonotype has ten or more counts. The rearrangement joins TRBV7-8 to TRBJ1-2, with D tentatively TRBD1 (5 bases). The CDR3 contains 15 residues. V lost 0 bases and J lost 8, with 16 bases in between. The germline V gene has CDR1 SGHVS and CDR2 FQNEAQ. This chain's CDR3 is CASSLAGTATGGYTF. The DNA of the CDR3 is TGTGCCAGCAGCTTAGCCGGGACCGCCACCGGAGGCTACACCTTC.

This clonotype has a count of ten or more. The rearrangement joins TRBV5-4 to TRBJ2-3; D perhaps matches TRBD2 (6 bases). The V end lost 4 bases, the J end lost 2 bases, and 8 bases lay between the germline ends. Germline lookup yields CDR1 SGHNT and CDR2 YYREEE (reference sequence). CDR3 length: 13 amino acids. The CDR3 region is CASSGDFTDTQYF. CDR3 coding DNA: TGTGCCAGCAGCGGGGACTTCACAGATACGCAGTATTTT.